These 30 T cell receptor beta chains share one sample of origin, sequenced in a study of T cells after yellow fever vaccination. TCRdb used MiXCR to reprocess the 5' RACE reads, holding one entry per CDR3 protein. The data hold about 550,000 distinct CDR3 sequences, with about 19% observed a single time. The sample here was PBMCs, taken 15 days after the yellow fever booster vaccination. These receptors came from a man aged 25 to 40 who received the YFV17D yellow fever vaccine.

The chain couples TRBV20-1 to TRBJ2-4; weak D call: TRBD2 (6 bases). Germline V CDR1 and CDR2: DFQATT, SNEGSKA (reference sequence). The V gene lost 6 bases and the J gene lost 1 base, with 10 bases spanning the gap. The CDR3 runs to 13 residues. This CDR3 reads CSAGGSAKNIQYF. The CDR3 DNA reads as TGCAGTGCCGGAGGGTCGGCCAAAAACATTCAGTACTTC.

The V gene is TRBV5-4, the J gene TRBJ2-2; 7 nucleotides align to TRBD1. The CDR3 spans 14 residues. Germline loops: CDR1 SGHNT, CDR2 YYREEE (reference sequence). Germline trimming cut 3 bases from V and 7 bases from J; bases unmatched to any gene: 6. CDR3 coding DNA: TGTGCCAGCAGCTCTTATCAGGGGGTCGGGGAGCTGTTTTTT. It translates to CASSSYQGVGELFF.

The table lists this clonotype with a few counts. This chain joins TRBV20-1 and TRBJ2-5, with 7 bases identical to TRBD1. The CDR3 totals 16 residues. Germline assignment: CDR1 DFQATT and CDR2 SNEGSKA (reference sequence). Unmatched junction bases numbered 11, after V lost 4 bases and J lost 0 bases. The CDR3 sequence: CSAKDRLKEYQETQYF. The CDR3 DNA reads TGCAGTGCTAAGGACAGGCTGAAGGAGTACCAAGAGACCCAGTACTTC.

The chain couples TRBV28 to TRBJ2-6, with D maybe TRBD2 (5 bases). The germline V and J ends were trimmed by 3 bases and 5 bases, with 11 bases remaining between them. Looked up from germline, CDR1 is MDHEN and CDR2 is SYDVKM. This CDR3 has 15 residues. The CDR3 DNA reads as TGTGCCAGCAGTTTTGCCGGGGAAAGGGCCAACGTCCTGACTTTC. Protein: CASSFAGERANVLTF.

CDR3 sequence (DNA): TGTGCCAGCAGCTTACCTGGCACATCCCAGTGGACCTACGAGCAGTACTTC. Translation: CASSLPGTSQWTYEQYF. The chain recombines TRBV11-1 with TRBJ2-7; D gene uncertain. The CDR3 is 17 amino acids. Between the trimmed V and J ends, which lost 2 bases and 2 bases, there was a span of 19 bases. The germline gives CDR1 SGHAT, CDR2 FQDESV (reference sequence).

The CDR3 protein is CASSNRSPQYEQYF. CDR3 sequence (DNA): TGTGCCAGCAGTAATCGTAGCCCCCAATACGAGCAGTACTTC. The chain carries TRBV28 and TRBJ2-7; the D is unclear. Germline values: CDR1 MDHEN, CDR2 SYDVKM. Deletions cut 5 bases from V and 4 bases from J, with 15 bases between. The CDR3 is made up of 14 amino acids.

This clonotype was observed a handful of times. The V call is TRBV5-6, the J call TRBJ2-1; the D gene is possibly TRBD1 (6 bases). The CDR3 covers 15 residues. Germline assignment: CDR1 SGHDT and CDR2 YYEEEE. The V and J ends lost 6 bases and 4 bases respectively, with 17 bases between them. CDR3 in DNA: TGTGCCAGCACCCTGACAGGCGAGCCTTACAATGAGCAGTTCTTC. It is translated as CASTLTGEPYNEQFF.

This clonotype was recorded a few times. This sequence joins TRBV4-3 and TRBJ2-7; TRBD2 agrees at 8 bases. The CDR3 spans 16 residues. Per germline, CDR1 LGHNA and CDR2 YSLEER. Trimming took 0 bases from V and 3 from J; bases not matched to a gene: 7. The DNA of the CDR3 is TGCGCCAGCAGCCAAGACAGCAGCGGGAGAAGCTACGAGCAGTACTTC. It codes for CASSQDSSGRSYEQYF.

The chain carries TRBV20-1 and TRBJ2-1, with a tentative D call TRBD2 (6 bases). The CDR3 extends over 13 amino acids. The V gene's germline CDR1 is DFQATT and CDR2 SNEGSKA (reference sequence). Between the trimmed V and J ends, which lost 3 bases and 4 bases, there was a span of 10 bases. The CDR3 protein is CSASRENYNEQFF. CDR3 nucleotides: TGCAGTGCTAGCCGGGAGAATTACAATGAGCAGTTCTTC.

This clonotype was counted between two and nine times. The chain uses TRBV5-6 and TRBJ2-7, with a possible D match to TRBD1 (6 bases). From germline, CDR1 is SGHDT and CDR2 YYEEEE. The CDR3 is 14 amino acids. The V end was cut by 4 bases, the J end by 7 bases, with 18 bases between. The CDR3 region is CASSRLDRMGEQYF. In DNA, the CDR3 is TGTGCCAGCAGCCGATTGGACAGAATGGGGGAGCAGTACTTC.

This clonotype has a count of ten or more. V gene TRBV7-9 combines with J gene TRBJ2-5; TRBD2 aligns across 7 bases. V shed 1 base, J shed 2 bases, and the junction held 4 bases outside the gene matches. The CDR3 runs 15 residues. CDR1 and CDR2 from the germline V gene are SEHNR and FQNEAQ (reference sequence). CDR3: CASSLGGSGQETQYF. The CDR3 region has the DNA TGTGCCAGCAGCTTAGGAGGTAGCGGGCAAGAGACCCAGTACTTC.

This clonotype turned up a few times. The V and J genes are TRBV2 and TRBJ2-1; 9 bases are a match to TRBD1. Germline CDR1 and CDR2: SNHLY and FYNNEI. With 9 bases clipped from V and 9 bases from J, the junction kept 9 bases outside the gene matches. The CDR3 is 13 residues long. This CDR3 is CARGQGTGGEQFF. DNA of the CDR3: TGTGCCAGGGGACAGGGCACGGGTGGTGAGCAGTTCTTC.

V gene TRBV18 combines with J gene TRBJ2-3, with 10 bases fitting TRBD2. The CDR3 is 17 residues long. CDR1 KGHSH and CDR2 LQKENI come from the germline V gene. Trimming cost V 1 base and J 2 bases; bases outside gene matches: 6. This CDR3 reads CASSPRSSGSATDTQYF. The CDR3 bases are TGTGCCAGCTCACCACGCTCTAGCGGGAGTGCCACAGATACGCAGTATTTT. Variable domain in full (rest from reference TRBV18 and TRBJ2-3): NAGVMQNPRHLVRRRGQEARLRCSPMKGHSHVYWYRQLPEEGLKFMVYLQKENIIDESGMPKERFSAEFPKEGPSILRIQQVVRGDSAAYFCASSPRSSGSATDTQYFGPGTRLTVL.

This clonotype showed up just a few times. The gene calls are TRBV20-1 and TRBJ2-5; D is unresolved. The ends were cut back, 2 bases at V and 4 bases at J, with 8 bases in the middle. Germline CDR1 and CDR2: DFQATT and SNEGSKA (reference sequence). The CDR3 spans 12 residues. CDR3 loop: CSARPPLETQYF. The CDR3 DNA is TGCAGTGCTAGACCCCCCTTAGAGACCCAGTACTTC.

The chain carries TRBV10-3 and TRBJ2-7; 7 bases line up with TRBD2. The CDR3 sequence is 17 residues long. Losses at the gene ends were 0 bases for V and 3 bases for J; bases not matched to a gene: 11. From germline, CDR1 is ENHRY and CDR2 SYGVKD. The CDR3 protein is CAISESVGREYDYEQYF. In nucleotides, the CDR3 is TGTGCCATCAGTGAGTCGGTTGGGCGGGAGTATGACTACGAGCAGTACTTC.

V gene TRBV7-2 combines with J gene TRBJ2-2; a weak D match, TRBD2 (6 bases). The CDR3 has 15 amino acids. V was pared by 2 bases and J by 7 bases, with 14 bases between. Germline V CDR1 and CDR2: SGHTA, FQGNSA. This CDR3 reads CASSLSGSVSGELFF. The CDR3 nucleotides are TGTGCCAGCAGCTTATCCGGGAGCGTGAGCGGGGAGCTGTTTTTT. The entire variable domain, with the rest obtained from reference TRBV7-2 and TRBJ2-2, is as follows: GAGVSQSPSNKVTEKGKDVELRCDPISGHTALYWYRQSLGQGLEFLIYFQGNSAPDKSGLPSDRFSAERTGGSVSTLTIQRTQQEDSAVYLCASSLSGSVSGELFFGEGSRLTVL.

This clonotype occurred a few times. The chain uses TRBV23-1 and TRBJ2-1, with a possible D match to TRBD1 (6 bases). TRBV23-1 is filed as an ORF, its function uncertain. This CDR3 is built from 13 residues. V was trimmed by 4 bases and J by 8 bases, leaving 12 bases between them. The CDR3 sequence: CASSRQGMDEQFF. The CDR3 DNA is TGCGCCAGCAGTCGCCAGGGGATGGATGAGCAGTTCTTC.

This clonotype was counted only a few times. The rearrangement uses TRBV12-3 or TRBV12-4 and TRBJ1-2, with D maybe TRBD1 (6 bases). Trimming removed 7 bases at V and 2 bases at J, with 20 bases between. This CDR3 has 16 residues. The CDR3 reads CASNIGTTPRNYGYTF. DNA for the CDR3: TGTGCCAGCAACATTGGGACAACCCCTCGAAACTATGGCTACACCTTC.

This clonotype showed up just a few times. The V gene is TRBV9, the J gene TRBJ2-3, with 9 bases that match TRBD1. The CDR3 runs 17 residues. Germline V CDR1 and CDR2: SGDLS, YYNGEE. V trimming: 6 bases; J trimming: 3 bases; junction bases outside the gene matches: 14. CDR3 sequence: CASTGSARTGATDTQYF. CDR3 nucleotide sequence: TGTGCCAGCACCGGGTCGGCGCGGACAGGGGCGACAGATACGCAGTATTTT.

Only a few counts were recorded for this clonotype. The V and J genes are TRBV7-9 and TRBJ2-1; 9 positions match TRBD2. The germline V gene encodes CDR1 SEHNR and CDR2 FQNEAQ (reference sequence). The CDR3 is 15 amino acids. The ends lost 5 bases at V and 7 bases at J; junction bases unmatched: 9. The CDR3 sequence: CASSPPASGINEQFF. The CDR3 bases are TGTGCCAGCAGCCCCCCGGCTAGCGGGATTAATGAGCAGTTCTTC.

The V call is TRBV20-1, the J call TRBJ2-5, with TRBD2 matching over 8 bases. The CDR3 consists of 16 residues. Germline V gene data show CDR1 as DFQATT and CDR2 as SNEGSKA (reference sequence). The ends lost 5 bases at V and 5 bases at J; junction bases unmatched: 16. The DNA for the CDR3 is TGCAGTGCTCCATCCTCCTCCGGGGGGGGCGGTGAGACCCAGTACTTC. As protein: CSAPSSSGGGGETQYF.

On this clonotype: The junction shows a germline mismatch at one end, possibly a read error. This sequence joins TRBV28 and TRBJ2-7, with D uncertain. The germline V gene encodes CDR1 MDHEN and CDR2 SYDVKM. This CDR3 spans 8 amino acids. This CDR3 is CATPIALF. In DNA, the CDR3 is TGTGCCACCCCGATAGCCCTCTTC.

In the case of this clonotype: An end of the junction differs from the germline gene, which may be a read error. The chain employs TRBV19 and TRBJ1-1; TRBD1 matches at 8 bases. Germline V lookup: CDR1 LNHDA, CDR2 SQIVND (reference sequence). The CDR3 has 15 residues. The CDR3: CASSPFGDRGPDELF. For the CDR3, the DNA is TGTGCCAGTAGCCCCTTTGGAGACAGGGGACCAGATGAACTCTTT.

This clonotype was seen more than once but under ten times. J is TRBJ1-5 and V is TRBV20-1; the D gene is possibly TRBD1 (5 bases). V was clipped by 2 bases and J by 1 base, with 6 bases between them. CDR3 length: 13 amino acids. Germline CDR1 reads DFQATT; CDR2 reads SNEGSKA (reference sequence). CDR3 DNA sequence: TGCAGTGCTAGAAGGGGAAGCAATCAGCCCCAGCATTTT. This gives the protein CSARRGSNQPQHF.

The table lists this clonotype with a few counts. The chain has TRBV7-2 and TRBJ2-7, with D perhaps matching TRBD1 (6 bases). The germline gives CDR1 SGHTA, CDR2 FQGNSA. Trimming removed 3 bases from V and 3 bases from J, with 9 bases in between. The CDR3 spans 13 residues. CDR3 region: CASSFTGYYEQYF. The CDR3 nucleotides read TGTGCCAGCAGCTTTACAGGGTACTACGAGCAGTACTTC.

This clonotype was detected once. Relative to the germline gene, one junction end is altered; a read error may explain this. The chain recombines TRBV2 with TRBJ2-1; D may correspond to TRBD1 or TRBD2 (6 bases each). This CDR3 is built from 15 residues. Germline CDR1 reads SNHLY; CDR2 reads FYNNEI. The CDR3 DNA is TGTGACAGCAGTGTCGGGGGCGGCTCCTACAATGAGCAGTTCTTC. As protein: CDSSVGGGSYNEQFF.

V and J are TRBV19 and TRBJ2-7, with a weak D call TRBD1 (6 bases). V was clipped by 4 bases and J by 4 bases, with 14 bases between them. Germline lookup yields CDR1 LNHDA and CDR2 SQIVND (reference sequence). The CDR3 totals 14 residues. CDR3 sequence (DNA): TGTGCCAGTAGTACCCCAGGACAGCTTTACGAGCAGTACTTC. Its translation: CASSTPGQLYEQYF.

This clonotype was picked up a small number of times. The chain joins TRBV19 to TRBJ2-1, with D unclear. Germline lookup yields CDR1 LNHDA and CDR2 SQIVND (reference sequence). Trimming removed 5 bases from V and 3 bases from J, with 11 bases in between. The CDR3 sequence is 14 residues long. Here the CDR3 reads CASSSPSVYNEQFF. The CDR3 DNA sequence: TGTGCCAGTAGTTCCCCGAGTGTCTACAATGAGCAGTTCTTC.

Only a few counts were recorded for this clonotype. The J gene is TRBJ1-2, the V gene TRBV6-5, with 8 bases matching TRBD1. Unmatched junction bases numbered 5, after V lost 10 bases and J lost 4 bases. Per the germline V gene, CDR1 is MNHEY and CDR2 is SVGAGI. There are 12 residues in the CDR3. The CDR3 sequence is CATRTGIYGYTF. CDR3 DNA sequence: TGTGCCACTAGGACAGGGATCTATGGCTACACCTTC.

In its sample, this clonotype was seen a few times. The rearrangement uses TRBV20-1 and TRBJ1-6; a possible D gene is TRBD1 (5 bases). CDR1 DFQATT and CDR2 SNEGSKA come from the germline V gene (reference sequence). The CDR3 is 14 residues long. Trimming removed 1 base at V and 8 bases at J, with 12 bases between. The DNA of the CDR3 is TGCAGTGCTAGAGGCGGCAGGGCTGATTCACCCCTCCACTTT. This codes for CSARGGRADSPLHF.